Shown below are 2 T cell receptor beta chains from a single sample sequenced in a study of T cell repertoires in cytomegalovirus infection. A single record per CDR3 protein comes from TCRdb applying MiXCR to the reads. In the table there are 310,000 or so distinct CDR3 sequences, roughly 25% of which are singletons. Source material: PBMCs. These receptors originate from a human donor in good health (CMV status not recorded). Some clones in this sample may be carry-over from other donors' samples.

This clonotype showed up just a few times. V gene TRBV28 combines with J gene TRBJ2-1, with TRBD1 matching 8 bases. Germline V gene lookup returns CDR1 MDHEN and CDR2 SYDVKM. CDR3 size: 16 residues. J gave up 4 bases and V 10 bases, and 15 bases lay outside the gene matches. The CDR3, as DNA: TGTGCCACCCAGCAGGGGGCGAGAAATTTTTACAATGAGCAGTTCTTC. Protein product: CATQQGARNFYNEQFF.

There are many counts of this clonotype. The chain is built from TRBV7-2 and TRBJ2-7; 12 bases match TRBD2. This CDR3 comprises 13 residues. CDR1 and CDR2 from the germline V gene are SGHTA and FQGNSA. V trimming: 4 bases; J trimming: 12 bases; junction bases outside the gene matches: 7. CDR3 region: CASSSRLAGVLYF. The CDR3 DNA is TGTGCCAGCAGCTCAAGACTAGCGGGAGTGCTGTACTTC.